The 27 T cell receptor beta chains given below trace back to one sample, sequenced in a study of human T cells and chemical hapten exposure. TCRdb called the RACE reads again in MiXCR, with one record for every CDR3 protein. The sample contains approximately 91,000 distinct CDR3 sequences, more than 9% of which appear only once. The time point: patch test 2, 6 weeks after DPC sensitization. Specified treatment: therapeutic diphenylcyclopropenone sensitization with weekly scalp DPC. Sequencing used whole blood, obtained in connection with sensitization to the hapten diphenylcyclopropenone (DPC). The receptors were gathered from a man between 18 and 35 years old with alopecia areata. Some clones in this sample may be carry-over from other donors' samples.

As to this clonotype: This sequence may be a read error, since a much larger clone differs from it by one base. The rearrangement joins TRBV9 to TRBJ2-3; D may correspond to TRBD1 or TRBD2 (5 bases each). The CDR3 is 15 amino acids. Trimming pared 4 bases from V and 1 base from J, leaving 13 bases between. Germline V gives CDR1 SGDLS, CDR2 YYNGEE. In DNA form, the CDR3 reads TGTGCCAGCAGCATAGACGGGGACCGCACAGATACGCAGTATTTT. It codes for CASSIDGDRTDTQYF.

This clonotype showed up many times. The chain employs TRBV11-2 and TRBJ1-2; D unresolved. Trimming pared 0 bases from V and 4 bases from J, leaving 18 bases between. The CDR3 totals 17 residues. Germline V gives CDR1 SGHAT, CDR2 FQNNGV. The CDR3 nucleotides are TGTGCCAGCAGCTTAGATCGGTATACCGGAAGCAGCTATGGCTACACCTTC. Amino acids: CASSLDRYTGSSYGYTF.

This clonotype was observed at least ten times. This sequence joins TRBV2 and TRBJ2-3, with 12 positions matching TRBD2. With 3 bases clipped from V and 5 bases from J, the junction kept 0 bases outside the gene matches. Germline lookup yields CDR1 SNHLY and CDR2 FYNNEI. The CDR3 is made up of 14 amino acids. CDR3 coding DNA: TGTGCCAGCAGTGAGACTAGCGGGGGAGATACGCAGTATTTT. This codes for CASSETSGGDTQYF. Full variable domain (remainder filled in from reference TRBV2 and TRBJ2-3): EPEVTQTPSHQVTQMGQEVILRCVPISNHLYFYWYRQILGQKVEFLVSFYNNEISEKSEIFDDQFSVERPDGSNFTLKIRSTKLEDSAMYFCASSETSGGDTQYFGPGTRLTVL.

This chain uses TRBV4-3 with TRBJ1-2; D gene ambiguous. Trimming cost V 1 base and J 0 bases, with 9 bases left between them. Germline CDR1 LGHNA, CDR2 YSLEER. The length of the CDR3 is 15 residues. The CDR3 DNA reads as TGCGCCAGCAGCCAAGTTCTGGCGTCTAACTATGGCTACACCTTC. Its protein is CASSQVLASNYGYTF.

This clonotype was seen a few times. This rearrangement joins TRBV18 to TRBJ1-3; D uncertain. The CDR3 loop spans 14 amino acids. Germline V CDR1 and CDR2: KGHSH, LQKENI. V was clipped by 1 base and J by 5 bases, with 9 bases between them. The CDR3, as DNA: TGTGCCAGCTCACCACGTGTCACTAGAAACACCATATATTTT. It translates to CASSPRVTRNTIYF.

This clonotype was detected only a few times. V is TRBV7-2 and J is TRBJ2-3; 10 bases are a match to TRBD1. The CDR3 extends over 15 amino acids. Germline values: CDR1 SGHTA, CDR2 FQGNSA. Trimming cost V 2 bases and J 2 bases; bases outside gene matches: 1. The CDR3 region is CASSLRQGATDTQYF. The CDR3 DNA reads TGTGCCAGCAGCTTACGACAGGGGGCCACAGATACGCAGTATTTT.

V and J are TRBV24-1 and TRBJ1-2; D unresolved. The V gene's germline CDR1 is KGHDR and CDR2 SFDVKD. The CDR3 loop spans 12 amino acids. V shed 2 bases and J shed 5 bases, with 5 bases lying between them. This chain's CDR3 is CATSDSWYGYTF. The CDR3 bases are TGTGCCACCAGTGATTCCTGGTATGGCTACACCTTC.

In DNA, the CDR3 is TGTGCCAGCAGTCTCCGGAATACGCAGTATTTT. It encodes CASSLRNTQYF. The rearrangement joins TRBV6-2 or TRBV6-3 to TRBJ2-3; D gene unclear. The CDR3 loop spans 11 amino acids. Trimming removed 5 bases at V and 7 bases at J, with 7 bases between. The germline V gene encodes CDR1 MNHEY and CDR2 SVGEGT.

This clonotype was recorded at least ten times. The V call is TRBV7-2, the J call TRBJ1-1, with D possibly being TRBD1 (5 bases). Germline loops: CDR1 SGHTA, CDR2 FQGNSA. The CDR3 covers 12 residues. With 2 bases removed from V and 8 bases from J, the gap between germline ends came to 9 bases. The CDR3, as DNA: TGTGCCAGCAGCTTACGGGGGGTCGAAGCTTTCTTT. Translation gives CASSLRGVEAFF. Full variable domain (missing parts from reference TRBV7-2 and TRBJ1-1): GAGVSQSPSNKVTEKGKDVELRCDPISGHTALYWYRQSLGQGLEFLIYFQGNSAPDKSGLPSDRFSAERTGGSVSTLTIQRTQQEDSAVYLCASSLRGVEAFFGQGTRLTVV.

This clonotype has a count of ten or more. The chain links TRBV29-1 to TRBJ2-7; TRBD1 aligns across 7 bases. CDR1 and CDR2 (germline): SQVTM, ANQGSEA. The CDR3 spans 13 residues. J gave up 6 bases and V 6 bases, and 11 bases lay outside the gene matches. Here the CDR3 DNA reads TGCAGCGTGATTTCACAGGGGACCTGCGAGCAGTACGTC. Its protein is CSVISQGTCEQYV.

J is TRBJ2-1 and V is TRBV4-3, with 8 positions matching TRBD1. Trimming cost V 1 base and J 5 bases; bases outside gene matches: 4. The germline gives CDR1 LGHNA, CDR2 YSLEER. The CDR3 has 15 residues. The CDR3 reads CASSQGQGANNEQFF. The DNA of the CDR3 is TGCGCCAGCAGCCAAGGGCAGGGGGCAAACAATGAGCAGTTCTTC.

This clonotype was recorded at least ten times. J is TRBJ1-1 and V is TRBV7-9; D may be TRBD1 (6 bases). V dropped 5 bases and J dropped 3 bases, with 13 bases sitting between them. Germline-derived CDR1 and CDR2 are SEHNR and FQNEAQ (reference sequence). The CDR3 covers 14 residues. The CDR3 region is CASSGEGGDTEAFF. The CDR3 DNA reads TGTGCCAGCAGCGGAGAGGGGGGAGACACTGAAGCTTTCTTT.

This clonotype showed up many times. The chain employs TRBV11-2 and TRBJ2-7; the match to TRBD1 covers 7 bases. This CDR3 is built from 16 residues. Germline CDR1 and CDR2: SGHAT and FQNNGV. V lost 5 bases, J lost 10 bases, and 20 bases stayed unmatched. CDR3 residues: CASSQGTATPSTVQYF. DNA for the CDR3: TGTGCCAGCAGCCAGGGGACAGCTACCCCGAGCACCGTTCAGTACTTC.

This clonotype has more than one count but fewer than ten. This sequence joins TRBV28 and TRBJ2-1, with 13 bases identical to TRBD2. Germline CDR1 and CDR2: MDHEN and SYDVKM. The CDR3 extends over 16 amino acids. The junction had 6 bases not matched to a gene; V was cut back by 7 bases and J by 3 bases. This CDR3 reads CASTRGLAGDYNEQFF. DNA for the CDR3: TGTGCCAGCACTCGAGGACTAGCGGGGGACTACAATGAGCAGTTCTTC.

This clonotype was observed a few times. The genes are TRBV11-2 and TRBJ2-2; D uncertain. CDR3 size: 15 residues. The germline V gene encodes CDR1 SGHAT and CDR2 FQNNGV. V lost 1 base and J lost 2, with 8 bases in between. This chain's CDR3 is CASSLVVVNTGELFF. The CDR3 DNA sequence: TGTGCCAGCAGCTTAGTAGTGGTCAACACCGGGGAGCTGTTTTTT.

The chain has TRBV11-2 and TRBJ1-3, with D unclear. The CDR3 totals 17 residues. Germline CDR1 is SGHAT and CDR2 is FQNNGV. The ends were cut back, 1 base at V and 3 bases at J, with 16 bases in the middle. The CDR3 reads CASSLGIQPTSGNTIYF. Written as DNA, the CDR3 is TGTGCCAGCAGCTTAGGTATTCAACCCACGAGTGGAAACACCATATATTTT.

This clonotype showed up just a few times. The genes are TRBV9 and TRBJ2-3; D is possibly TRBD1 or TRBD2 (5 bases each). In germline, CDR1 is SGDLS, CDR2 YYNGEE. The CDR3 has 12 residues. CDR3 protein: CTSSGAKDTQYF. As DNA, the CDR3 is TGTACTTCTTCCGGGGCCAAAGATACGCAGTATTTT.

In its sample, this clonotype was seen a few times. V usage is TRBV5-1 and J usage is TRBJ1-4, with TRBD1 as a possible D gene (5 bases). The CDR3 runs 14 residues. Looked up from germline, CDR1 is SGHRS and CDR2 is YFSETQ. The V and J ends lost 0 bases and 6 bases respectively, with 9 bases between them. CDR3 DNA: TGCGCCAGCAGCTTGGACGGGGCTGATGAAAAACTGTTTTTT. Translated: CASSLDGADEKLFF.

This sequence joins TRBV28 and TRBJ2-7, with TRBD1 as a possible D gene (6 bases). The CDR3 is made up of 13 amino acids. V lost 2 bases to trimming and J lost 3 bases, with 8 bases between them. Germline V gene data show CDR1 as MDHEN and CDR2 as SYDVKM. The CDR3 is CASSLEGGYEQYF. As DNA, the CDR3 is TGTGCCAGCAGTTTAGAAGGGGGCTACGAGCAGTACTTC.

At least ten counts were recorded for this clonotype. The rearrangement links TRBV7-2 to TRBJ1-2; D uncertain. Germline lookup yields CDR1 SGHTA and CDR2 FQGNSA. V gave up 5 bases and J gave up 4 bases, with 11 bases separating them. CDR3 size: 13 residues. CDR3 amino acids: CASSPLSGYGYTF. DNA for the CDR3: TGTGCCAGCAGCCCACTAAGCGGCTATGGCTACACCTTC.

The chain recombines TRBV7-3 with TRBJ1-3; D is unclear. The CDR3 is made up of 13 amino acids. V was cut by 0 bases and J by 6 bases, with 6 bases left in between. Germline V gene lookup returns CDR1 SGHTA and CDR2 FQGTGA. CDR3 bases: TGTGCCAGCAGCTTAACGGCCGAAAACACCATATATTTT. This translates into CASSLTAENTIYF. Full variable domain (outside the CDR3, taken from reference TRBV7-3 and TRBJ1-3): GAGVSQTPSNKVTEKGKYVELRCDPISGHTALYWYRQSLGQGPEFLIYFQGTGAADDSGLPNDRFFAVRPEGSVSTLKIQRTERGDSAVYLCASSLTAENTIYFGEGSWLTVV.

The rearrangement uses TRBV7-6 and TRBJ2-3; D is ambiguous. The V and J ends lost 1 base and 4 bases respectively, with 9 bases between them. The CDR3 consists of 14 residues. Germline CDR1 is SGHVS and CDR2 is FNYEAQ. CDR3 sequence: CASSLEHLPDTQYF. The CDR3 nucleotides are TGTGCCAGCAGCTTAGAGCACCTACCAGATACGCAGTATTTT.

This clonotype was seen only a few times. The CDR3 is CASSFGTGGTEAFF. The CDR3 DNA follows: TGTGCCAGCAGCTTTGGGACAGGGGGAACTGAAGCTTTCTTT. This rearrangement joins TRBV7-6 to TRBJ1-1; 11 nucleotides agree with TRBD1. Germline V gene lookup returns CDR1 SGHVS and CDR2 FNYEAQ. The trim removed 3 bases at V and 5 bases at J, leaving 2 bases unmatched. The CDR3 is 14 residues long.

The chain couples TRBV29-1 to TRBJ2-1; a possible D gene is TRBD1 (6 bases). This CDR3 comprises 12 residues. Trimming left V 4 bases short and J 3 bases short, with 7 bases between. Germline assignment: CDR1 SQVTM and CDR2 ANQGSEA. Here the CDR3 reads CSVGQDYNEQFF. CDR3 nucleotide sequence: TGCAGCGTTGGACAGGACTACAATGAGCAGTTCTTC.

This clonotype was seen repeatedly, ten times or more. The chain uses TRBV28 and TRBJ2-7, with D tentatively TRBD1 (5 bases). Between the trimmed V and J ends, which lost 5 bases and 3 bases, there was a span of 11 bases. Germline CDR1 MDHEN, CDR2 SYDVKM. CDR3 length: 13 residues. The CDR3 nucleotides are TGTGCCAGCAGTCGACCGCAGGGCTACGAGCAGTACTTC. Protein sequence: CASSRPQGYEQYF.

This clonotype was recorded at least ten times. CDR3 residues: CASSLQTGADTQYF. CDR3 DNA sequence: TGCGCCAGCAGCTTACAAACAGGGGCAGATACGCAGTATTTT. The chain carries TRBV5-1 and TRBJ2-3, with TRBD1 matching over 7 bases. CDR1 is SGHRS, CDR2 YFSETQ, per germline. The trim removed 2 bases at V and 4 bases at J, leaving 4 bases unmatched. The CDR3 is 14 amino acids.

The chain carries TRBV7-6 and TRBJ2-1; 7 bases line up with TRBD1. Germline V gives CDR1 SGHVS, CDR2 FNYEAQ. CDR3 length: 14 amino acids. The V segment lost 5 bases and the J segment 8 bases; nucleotides outside the gene matches: 9. CDR3 bases: TGTGCCAGCAGCCCTGGACAGGAAATTTATGAGCAGTTCTTC. Translated, it gives CASSPGQEIYEQFF.